The text below deals with one T cell receptor (beta chain). The data are from a study of blood T cell repertoires in COVID-19. The overall study: Samples representing acute and convalescent COVID-19 were sourced from the United States, Italy and Spain. Sources were T cells, B-cell-depleted T cells, or PBMCs; the material itself was cDNA or gDNA.

The germline V gene encodes CDR1 LNHDA and CDR2 SQIVND (reference sequence). Trimming at V came to 9 bases and at J to 1 base, leaving 18 bases not matched to a gene. The CDR3 extends over 19 amino acids. The method was immunoSEQ multiplex PCR; TCRdb's version includes in-frame clones alone and lacks a portion of them. The sample has 110,000 or so clones, 85% to 90% seen once. The sequence derives from a woman aged 55-69 years with COVID-19, enrolled during active disease. The chain is built from TRBV19 and TRBJ1-5; 10 bases agree with TRBD1. Sequenced sample: peripheral blood. The CDR3: CASNSRDRGFIGSNQPQHF. The CDR3 DNA follows: TGTGCCAGCAACAGTCGGGACAGGGGATTTATAGGGAGCAATCAGCCCCAGCATTTT. The complete variable domain, with remaining parts taken from reference TRBV19 and TRBJ1-5, reads DGGITQSPKYLFRKEGQNVTLSCEQNLNHDAMYWYRQDPGQGLRLIYYSQIVNDFQKGDIAEGYSVSREKKESFPLTVTSAQKNPTAFYLCASNSRDRGFIGSNQPQHFGDGTRLSIL.